The 28 T cell receptor beta chains in this list originate from one sample, sequenced in a study of radiotherapy plus CTLA-4 blockade in lung cancer. Produced via immunoSEQ multiplex PCR; TCRdb's table is partial and in-frame only. This sample has tens of thousands of clones, with around 85% found just once. The sample consisted of peripheral blood, taken from a patient treated with radiotherapy plus ipilimumab. These receptors were collected from a human donor with non-small cell lung cancer whose response to radiotherapy plus ipilimumab could not be evaluated.

This chain connects TRBV27 to TRBJ2-7; 9 bases fit TRBD2. The ends lost 5 bases at V and 6 bases at J; junction bases unmatched: 11. Germline-derived CDR1 and CDR2 are MNHEY and SMNVEV (reference sequence). The CDR3 length is 15 residues. The CDR3 bases are TGTGCCAGCAGTCCCCAAGCGGGAGGCCCCCTCGAGCAGTACTTC. It is translated as CASSPQAGGPLEQYF.

This chain connects TRBV14 to TRBJ2-3; 9 bases align to TRBD2. The CDR3 spans 17 residues. The V gene end was trimmed by 1 base and the J gene end by 2 bases; junction bases not matched to a gene: 7. The germline CDR1 and CDR2 sequences are SGHDN and FVKESK. The CDR3 sequence: CASSQGLAGYYTDTQYF. The CDR3 bases are TGTGCCAGCAGCCAAGGTCTAGCGGGGTACTACACAGATACGCAGTATTTT.

The CDR3 nucleotides are TGCGCCAGCAGCTTGGGACAAAGTAACTATGGCTACACCTTC. This translates into CASSLGQSNYGYTF. V usage is TRBV5-1 and J usage is TRBJ1-2; no firm D call. The CDR3 consists of 14 residues. Deletions cut 0 bases from V and 1 base from J, with 7 bases between. The germline V gene has CDR1 SGHRS and CDR2 YFSETQ.

This chain joins TRBV6-5 and TRBJ1-2; D might be TRBD1 (5 bases). Trimming took 0 bases from V and 7 from J, leaving 9 bases between them. CDR1 MNHEY and CDR2 SVGAGI come from the germline V gene. The CDR3 is 13 amino acids. CDR3 sequence (DNA): TGTGCCAGCAGTTACTCGGGGGGAGGTGGCTACACCTTC. Residues: CASSYSGGGGYTF.

The chain has TRBV13 and TRBJ1-1, with D possibly TRBD1 on 5 matching bases. CDR3 length: 15 residues. The V end lost 4 bases, the J end lost 5 bases, and 17 bases lay between the germline ends. From germline, CDR1 is PRHDT and CDR2 FYEKMQ (reference sequence). CDR3 nucleotides: TGTGCCAGCAGCTCCCGGCGGCAGGGAGGGACTGAAGCTTTCTTT. This sequence encodes CASSSRRQGGTEAFF.

The chain's CDR3 is CASSYGTALAGSQFF. CDR3 DNA sequence: TGTGCCAGCAGCTACGGCACTGCACTAGCGGGGTCTCAGTTCTTC. The chain employs TRBV7-2 and TRBJ2-1, with 10 bases lining up with TRBD2. The J segment lost 13 bases and the V segment lost 4 bases, leaving 13 bases of the junction unmatched. The CDR3 totals 15 residues. Germline V gene data show CDR1 as SGHTA and CDR2 as FQGNSA.

V usage is TRBV6-1 and J usage is TRBJ1-1; D gene unclear. This CDR3 region has 15 residues. V was clipped by 6 bases and J by 2 bases, with 16 bases between them. CDR1 MNHNS and CDR2 SASEGT come from the germline V gene. The CDR3 DNA reads as TGTGCCAGCAGGATACTTGCGGACTACAACACTGAAGCTTTCTTT. Translating it yields CASRILADYNTEAFF.

The chain recombines TRBV4-3 with TRBJ1-1; 7 nucleotides align to TRBD1. The ends lost 5 bases at V and 5 bases at J; junction bases unmatched: 8. There are 14 residues in the CDR3. The germline V gene encodes CDR1 LGHNA and CDR2 YSLEER. The DNA for the CDR3 is TGCGCCAGCAGCGAAGTGGGACAGACGACTGAAGCTTTCTTT. It translates to CASSEVGQTTEAFF.

This sequence joins TRBV6-1 and TRBJ2-1; the D gene is possibly TRBD1 (6 bases). This CDR3 region has 12 residues. Germline CDR1 is MNHNS and CDR2 is SASEGT. With 7 bases removed from V and 8 bases from J, the gap between germline ends came to 12 bases. This chain's CDR3 is CASNAGVDEQFF. CDR3 DNA: TGTGCCAGCAATGCAGGGGTCGATGAGCAGTTCTTC.

The genes are TRBV19 and TRBJ1-5; D remains unclear. V dropped 9 bases and J dropped 5 bases, with 23 bases sitting between them. This CDR3 has 16 residues. The germline V gene encodes CDR1 LNHDA and CDR2 SQIVND (reference sequence). CDR3 region: CASKEGSPSSYQPQHF. The CDR3 DNA sequence: TGTGCCAGCAAAGAGGGCAGCCCCTCTTCTTATCAGCCCCAGCATTTT. The complete variable domain, with remaining parts taken from reference TRBV19 and TRBJ1-5, reads DGGITQSPKYLFRKEGQNVTLSCEQNLNHDAMYWYRQDPGQGLRLIYYSQIVNDFQKGDIAEGYSVSREKKESFPLTVTSAQKNPTAFYLCASKEGSPSSYQPQHFGDGTRLSIL.

J is TRBJ2-1 and V is TRBV7-9, with 8 bases identical to TRBD1. There are 14 residues in the CDR3. Losses at the gene ends were 7 bases for V and 4 bases for J; bases not matched to a gene: 6. Germline values: CDR1 SEHNR, CDR2 FQNEAQ (reference sequence). CDR3 DNA: TGTGCCAGCACAGGGGGCAAAACTTACAATGAGCAGTTCTTC. Amino acid sequence: CASTGGKTYNEQFF. The whole variable domain, filled in from reference TRBV7-9 and TRBJ2-1, reads DTGVSQNPRHKITKRGQNVTFRCDPISEHNRLYWYRQTLGQGPEFLTYFQNEAQLEKSRLLSDRFSAERPKGSFSTLEIQRTEQGDSAMYLCASTGGKTYNEQFFGPGTRLTVL.

A few counts support this clone. This rearrangement joins TRBV10-3 to TRBJ1-5; a possible D gene is TRBD1 (6 bases). The germline V gene encodes CDR1 ENHRY and CDR2 SYGVKD. V lost 8 bases and J lost 4, with 12 bases in between. The CDR3 loop spans 13 amino acids. CDR3 amino acids: CAIGGALNQPQHF. Here the CDR3 DNA reads TGTGCCATCGGGGGGGCCCTTAATCAGCCCCAGCATTTT.

The chain has TRBV4-1 and TRBJ2-1, with D maybe TRBD2 (5 bases). The CDR3 sequence is 17 residues long. Germline V gives CDR1 MGHRA, CDR2 YSYEKL. Trimming took off 1 base at V and 0 bases at J, with 13 bases between the two ends. In DNA, the CDR3 is TGCGCCAGCAGCCAAGGGGTTGCGGGCTCCTCCTACAATGAGCAGTTCTTC. This gives the protein CASSQGVAGSSYNEQFF.

The rearrangement uses TRBV6-6 and TRBJ2-1; D perhaps matches TRBD1 (5 bases). Germline CDR1 is MNHNY and CDR2 is SVGAGI (reference sequence). V lost 5 bases and J 0 bases, leaving 11 bases between the germline ends. The CDR3 contains 15 residues. CDR3 nucleotide sequence: TGTGCCAGCAGTGGGGCCCGGGCCTCCTACAATGAGCAGTTCTTC. Translation: CASSGARASYNEQFF.

The rearrangement joins TRBV4-3 to TRBJ2-7, with a tentative D call TRBD1 (6 bases). The germline CDR1 and CDR2 sequences are LGHNA and YSLEER. This CDR3 has 16 residues. The V end was cut by 0 bases, the J end by 4 bases, with 16 bases between. As DNA, the CDR3 is TGCGCCAGCAGCCAAGAAGTGCAGGGGTGGGTTTACGAGCAGTACTTC. The encoded protein is CASSQEVQGWVYEQYF.

This CDR3 reads CASSQKDRTSGLLEQYF. CDR3 nucleotide sequence: TGCGCCAGCAGCCAAAAAGACCGGACTAGCGGATTACTCGAGCAGTACTTC. The chain employs TRBV4-1 and TRBJ2-7, with 10 positions matching TRBD2. The V and J ends lost 2 bases and 6 bases, in that order; junction bases with no gene match: 13. Germline loops: CDR1 MGHRA, CDR2 YSYEKL. The CDR3 runs to 17 residues.

Concerning this clone: At one boundary the junction diverges from the germline segment, which might be a read error. V is TRBV10-2 and J is TRBJ2-1; 7 positions agree with TRBD2. The CDR3 consists of 14 residues. From germline, CDR1 is WSHSY and CDR2 SAAADI. The CDR3 here is CAGSEAGRRSEQFF. The CDR3 nucleotides read TGCGCCGGCAGTGAGGCCGGGAGGAGGAGTGAGCAGTTCTTC.

The chain combines TRBV9 with TRBJ2-3; possible D gene TRBD2, 6 bases. The CDR3 has 15 residues. Trimming took off 0 bases at V and 8 bases at J, with 16 bases between the two ends. From germline, CDR1 is SGDLS and CDR2 YYNGEE. In DNA, the CDR3 is TGTGCCAGCAGCGTAGACGGGAGCGCAGTGGTTACGCAGTATTTT. Encoded protein: CASSVDGSAVVTQYF.

V and J are TRBV6-5 and TRBJ2-7, with 9 bases matching TRBD1. This CDR3 is 14 amino acids long. CDR1 and CDR2 from the germline V gene are MNHEY and SVGAGI. Trimming removed 6 bases from V and 5 bases from J; junction bases left unmatched: 8. CDR3: CASRLGQGTDEQYF. CDR3 coding DNA: TGTGCCAGCAGACTTGGACAGGGGACGGACGAGCAGTACTTC.

This clone was counted a single time. The chain carries TRBV19 and TRBJ2-3; TRBD2 matches 11 bases. From germline, CDR1 is LNHDA and CDR2 SQIVND (reference sequence). V was pared by 5 bases and J by 0 bases, with 4 bases of the junction left unmatched. The CDR3 is 16 amino acids. CDR3 bases: TGTGCCAGTAGTCACCTAGCGGGAGGCAGCACAGATACGCAGTATTTT. Residues: CASSHLAGGSTDTQYF.

The gene calls are TRBV15 and TRBJ2-1, with D perhaps matching TRBD2 (7 bases). Germline CDR1 is LNHNV and CDR2 is YYDKDF (reference sequence). Trimming pared 3 bases from V and 5 bases from J, leaving 14 bases between. The CDR3 spans 15 residues. The CDR3 nucleotides are TGTGCCACCAGCAGGGGGGGCGGGGGAAACAATGAGCAGTTCTTC. As protein: CATSRGGGGNNEQFF.

This sequence joins TRBV9 and TRBJ2-5, with TRBD1 matching over 9 bases. Germline values: CDR1 SGDLS, CDR2 YYNGEE. This CDR3 has 15 amino acids. V shed 3 bases and J 5 bases; nucleotides not matched to a gene: 8. The CDR3 DNA sequence: TGTGCCAGCAGCGGGGGGGGACAGGGCTGGGAGACCCAGTACTTC. Protein sequence: CASSGGGQGWETQYF. The full variable domain, completed using reference TRBV9 and TRBJ2-5, is DSGVTQTPKHLITATGQRVTLRCSPRSGDLSVYWYQQSLDQGLQFLIQYYNGEERAKGNILERFSAQQFPDLHSELNLSSLELGDSALYFCASSGGGQGWETQYFGPGTRLLVL.

This chain uses TRBV15 with TRBJ2-1, with 8 positions matching TRBD1. Germline CDR1 reads LNHNV; CDR2 reads YYDKDF (reference sequence). CDR3 length: 14 amino acids. Trimming removed 5 bases from V and 3 bases from J; junction bases left unmatched: 3. CDR3 loop: CATSLQGGYNEQFF. In nucleotides, the CDR3 is TGTGCCACCAGCTTACAGGGGGGCTACAATGAGCAGTTCTTC.

The rearrangement joins TRBV6-1 to TRBJ1-5, with D perhaps TRBD1 (5 bases). The CDR3 runs 13 residues. The germline V gene encodes CDR1 MNHNS and CDR2 SASEGT. V lost 8 bases, J lost 9 bases, and 17 bases lay in between. Here the CDR3 reads CASGREGLWPQHF. The CDR3 DNA follows: TGTGCCAGCGGTAGGGAGGGGCTGTGGCCCCAGCATTTT.

The genes are TRBV11-2 and TRBJ1-6; D ambiguous. The germline gives CDR1 SGHAT, CDR2 FQNNGV. This CDR3 region has 14 residues. The germline V and J ends were trimmed by 5 bases and 12 bases, with 17 bases remaining between them. The CDR3 region is CASSRASSVLPLHF. DNA for the CDR3: TGTGCCAGCAGCCGAGCTTCGTCGGTCTTACCCCTCCACTTT. Full variable domain (rest looked up from reference TRBV11-2 and TRBJ1-6): EAGVAQSPRYKIIEKRQSVAFWCNPISGHATLYWYQQILGQGPKLLIQFQNNGVVDDSQLPKDRFSAERLKGVDSTLKIQPAKLEDSAVYLCASSRASSVLPLHFGNGTRLTVT.

The chain couples TRBV14 to TRBJ2-2; tentatively, D is TRBD1 (5 bases). The CDR3 loop spans 13 amino acids. Germline V CDR1 and CDR2: SGHDN, FVKESK. The V gene lost 4 bases and the J gene lost 7 bases, with 10 bases spanning the gap. The CDR3 DNA reads TGTGCCAGCAGCCTTACAGGTGGCGGGGAGCTGTTTTTT. Translation gives CASSLTGGGELFF.

V and J are TRBV28 and TRBJ1-6; D gene unclear. Per germline, CDR1 MDHEN and CDR2 SYDVKM. The CDR3 has 15 amino acids. V was pared by 5 bases and J by 7 bases, with 15 bases between. CDR3 protein: CASSIMRVGNSPLHF. The CDR3 region has the DNA TGTGCCAGCAGTATCATGAGGGTGGGGAATTCACCCCTCCACTTT.

The chain joins TRBV19 to TRBJ2-1; 13 nucleotides line up with TRBD2. Germline V gene data show CDR1 as LNHDA and CDR2 as SQIVND (reference sequence). The CDR3 length is 16 residues. Trimming at V came to 9 bases and at J to 9 bases, leaving 14 bases not matched to a gene. CDR3 DNA: TGTGCCAGCCAAAAATTTGGACTAGCGGGGGTTGGTGAGCAGTTCTTC. Translating it yields CASQKFGLAGVGEQFF.